A single sample gave rise to the 21 T cell receptor beta chains below, sequenced in a study of blood T cells in healthy people across ages. Primers used in a second PCR of about 7 to 12 cycles were a sample-barcoded 5' primer and a J-beta primer mix. TCRdb used MiXCR to reprocess the 5' RACE reads, holding one entry per CDR3 protein. The repertoire holds approximately 900,000 distinct CDR3 sequences, with 25% to 35% as singletons. The same sample was also used in a study of T cells of mothers and their children.

Sequenced: blood. Receptors originate from a woman aged 40 to 50 in good health.

There are many counts of this clonotype. The V call is TRBV5-1, the J call TRBJ2-2; 10 positions agree with TRBD1. The junction had 4 bases not matched to a gene; V was cut back by 4 bases and J by 1 base. The CDR3 totals 16 residues. CDR1 is SGHRS, CDR2 YFSETQ, per germline. In DNA, the CDR3 is TGCGCCAGCAGCCCCGGGGACAGGGGGAACACCGGGGAGCTGTTTTTT. Protein sequence: CASSPGDRGNTGELFF.

This rearrangement joins TRBV9 to TRBJ1-1, with D tentatively TRBD1 (6 bases). The germline V gene has CDR1 SGDLS and CDR2 YYNGEE. This CDR3 comprises 13 residues. With 2 bases removed from V and 5 bases from J, the gap between germline ends came to 10 bases. The CDR3 bases are TGTGCCAGCAGCGTTGAGGGGGGGACTGAAGCTTTCTTT. Translating it yields CASSVEGGTEAFF.

The rearrangement links TRBV20-1 to TRBJ2-4, with a tentative D call TRBD2 (5 bases). CDR1 and CDR2 from the germline V gene are DFQATT and SNEGSKA (reference sequence). Trimming pared 0 bases from V and 11 bases from J, leaving 11 bases between. This CDR3 has 12 residues. The chain's CDR3 is CSARDRLALQYF. The CDR3 DNA follows: TGCAGTGCTAGAGATAGGCTAGCCCTTCAGTACTTC.

For this clonotype: A much larger clone differs from this one at a single base, so this may be a read error. The genes are TRBV20-1 and TRBJ2-1; D unclear. This CDR3 spans 14 amino acids. Germline CDR1 is DFQATT and CDR2 is SNEGSKA (reference sequence). CDR3 region: CSASGRRSCNEQFF. For the CDR3, the DNA is TGCAGTGCTAGCGGCCGTCGCTCCTGCAATGAGCAGTTCTTC.

The chain employs TRBV11-2 and TRBJ2-4; perhaps TRBD2 as D (6 bases). The ends were cut back, 6 bases at V and 3 bases at J, with 18 bases in the middle. The V gene's germline CDR1 is SGHAT and CDR2 FQNNGV. CDR3 size: 16 residues. CDR3 loop: CASSYRAGGYKNIQYF. CDR3 DNA sequence: TGTGCCAGCAGTTACAGAGCCGGGGGATACAAAAACATTCAGTACTTC. The full variable domain, rest sourced from reference TRBV11-2 and TRBJ2-4, is EAGVAQSPRYKIIEKRQSVAFWCNPISGHATLYWYQQILGQGPKLLIQFQNNGVVDDSQLPKDRFSAERLKGVDSTLKIQPAKLEDSAVYLCASSYRAGGYKNIQYFGAGTRLSVL.

In its sample, this clonotype was seen a few times. The chain has TRBV5-1 and TRBJ1-6, with D possibly TRBD1 on 6 matching bases. The germline V and J ends were trimmed by 3 bases and 7 bases, with 11 bases remaining between them. The CDR3 is 14 amino acids. CDR1 SGHRS and CDR2 YFSETQ come from the germline V gene. CDR3 sequence (DNA): TGCGCCAGCAGCTCTACAGGGATGAATTCACCCCTCCACTTT. Its translation is CASSSTGMNSPLHF.

This clonotype showed up just once. The chain uses TRBV9 and TRBJ2-3, with TRBD1 matching over 7 bases. Germline CDR1 SGDLS, CDR2 YYNGEE. V shed 0 bases and J 6 bases; nucleotides not matched to a gene: 7. The CDR3 sequence is 15 residues long. In DNA form, the CDR3 reads TGTGCCAGCAGCGTAGAGGGGGCCCGTCCCGATACGCAGTATTTT. Residues: CASSVEGARPDTQYF. Looking up the rest from reference TRBV9 and TRBJ2-3 gives the full variable domain: DSGVTQTPKHLITATGQRVTLRCSPRSGDLSVYWYQQSLDQGLQFLIQYYNGEERAKGNILERFSAQQFPDLHSELNLSSLELGDSALYFCASSVEGARPDTQYFGPGTRLTVL.

This clonotype was seen many times. This chain joins TRBV28 and TRBJ1-5; possible D gene TRBD1, 6 bases. The germline CDR1 and CDR2 sequences are MDHEN and SYDVKM. The CDR3 is made up of 14 amino acids. V was pared by 6 bases and J by 9 bases, with 18 bases between. The CDR3: CASRPTGSVMPQHF. In nucleotides, the CDR3 is TGTGCCAGCAGACCAACAGGGTCCGTGATGCCCCAGCATTTT. The full variable domain, its missing parts supplied by reference TRBV28 and TRBJ1-5, is DVKVTQSSRYLVKRTGEKVFLECVQDMDHENMFWYRQDPGLGLRLIYFSYDVKMKEKGDIPEGYSVSREKKERFSLILESASTNQTSMYLCASRPTGSVMPQHFGDGTRLSIL.

This clonotype has only a few counts. The chain couples TRBV7-2 to TRBJ2-3; 14 nucleotides match TRBD2. After removal of 5 bases from V and 4 bases from J, the junction contained 8 bases not matched to a gene. The CDR3 totals 17 residues. CDR1 is SGHTA and CDR2 is FQGNSA in the germline V gene. DNA for the CDR3: TGTGCCAGCAGCCAACGGACTAGCGGGGGGAGAGCAGATACGCAGTATTTT. Protein product: CASSQRTSGGRADTQYF.

This clonotype has more than one count but fewer than ten. A read error is possible here, since a much larger clone lies one base away. As DNA, the CDR3 is TGCAGCGGACAATTGGGACAGGTCATCAATGAGCAGTTCTTC. It specifies CSGQLGQVINEQFF. The V call is TRBV29-1, the J call TRBJ2-1; 8 bases map to TRBD1. The ends lost 7 bases at V and 6 bases at J; junction bases unmatched: 11. This CDR3 has 14 amino acids. Germline V gene lookup returns CDR1 SQVTM and CDR2 ANQGSEA.

The sample holds a few counts of this clonotype. The chain recombines TRBV7-8 with TRBJ1-1; weak D call: TRBD1 (6 bases). The V gene's germline CDR1 is SGHVS and CDR2 FQNEAQ. The CDR3 covers 14 residues. The germline V and J ends were trimmed by 4 bases and 4 bases, with 13 bases remaining between them. The CDR3 spells CASSSTQGRTEAFF. In DNA form, the CDR3 reads TGTGCCAGCAGCTCCACACAGGGACGCACTGAAGCTTTCTTT. The full variable domain, its missing parts supplied by reference TRBV7-8 and TRBJ1-1, is GAGVSQSPRYKVAKRGQDVALRCDPISGHVSLFWYQQALGQGPEFLTYFQNEAQLDKSGLPSDRFFAERPEGSVSTLKIQRTQQEDSAVYLCASSSTQGRTEAFFGQGTRLTVV.

This clonotype was picked up a small number of times. This sequence joins TRBV7-2 and TRBJ2-6, with TRBD2 as a possible D gene (7 bases). V lost 5 bases and J lost 0, with 17 bases in between. The germline CDR1 and CDR2 sequences are SGHTA and FQGNSA. There are 18 residues in the CDR3. The DNA of the CDR3 is TGTGCCAGCAGCCAGAGGGGGGGAGTTATCTCTGGGGCCAACGTCCTGACTTTC. Its translation is CASSQRGGVISGANVLTF.

Ten or more counts support this clonotype. The V and J genes are TRBV4-3 and TRBJ1-2; 8 bases are shared with TRBD1. V shed 5 bases and J 4 bases; nucleotides not matched to a gene: 6. Germline lookup yields CDR1 LGHNA and CDR2 YSLEER. This CDR3 is 14 amino acids long. CDR3 protein: CASSTDRDGYGYTF. The CDR3 DNA reads as TGCGCCAGCAGCACGGACAGGGACGGCTATGGCTACACCTTC.

There are many counts of this clonotype. This chain uses TRBV7-6 with TRBJ2-7, with D possibly called TRBD1 or TRBD2 (5 bases each). The CDR3 has 15 residues. CDR1 SGHVS and CDR2 FNYEAQ come from the germline V gene. The V gene lost 1 base and the J gene lost 2 bases, with 12 bases spanning the gap. CDR3 sequence: CASSLGGEGTYEQYF. Written as DNA, the CDR3 is TGTGCCAGCAGCTTAGGAGGAGAGGGGACCTACGAGCAGTACTTC.

This clonotype was detected only a few times. The chain combines TRBV20-1 with TRBJ1-5; perhaps TRBD1 as D (5 bases). The germline V and J ends were trimmed by 4 bases and 3 bases, with 13 bases remaining between them. CDR1 and CDR2 from the germline V gene are DFQATT and SNEGSKA (reference sequence). The CDR3 has 14 residues. The CDR3 spells CSATRGLLNQPQHF. The CDR3 coding sequence is TGCAGTGCTACCCGGGGACTGCTCAATCAGCCCCAGCATTTT.

This sequence joins TRBV2 and TRBJ1-1; a weak D match, TRBD1 (6 bases). CDR3 length equals 13 residues. CDR1 is SNHLY and CDR2 is FYNNEI in the germline V gene. V was trimmed by 10 bases and J by 3 bases, leaving 15 bases between them. The CDR3 reads CATRDTPYTEAFF. The CDR3 DNA reads TGTGCCACCCGGGACACCCCGTACACTGAAGCTTTCTTT.

This clonotype was recorded at least ten times. The chain uses TRBV10-3 and TRBJ2-1; D may be TRBD1 (6 bases). Trimming removed 0 bases at V and 7 bases at J, with 13 bases between. Germline V lookup: CDR1 ENHRY, CDR2 SYGVKD. This CDR3 has 15 residues. DNA for the CDR3: TGTGCCATCAGTGAGTCGAAGGGGGTGGGGAATGAGCAGTTCTTC. It encodes CAISESKGVGNEQFF.

This clonotype has a handful of counts. The genes are TRBV25-1 and TRBJ2-3; 8 bases match TRBD2. The CDR3 spans 16 residues. The germline V gene encodes CDR1 MGHDK and CDR2 SYGVNS. Trimming took 1 base from V and 1 from J; bases not matched to a gene: 4. DNA of the CDR3: TGTGCCAGCAGTGAATCGGGTAGCGGGGGCACAGATACGCAGTATTTT. Residues: CASSESGSGGTDTQYF.

This clonotype showed up many times. V gene TRBV12-3 or TRBV12-4 combines with J gene TRBJ1-2, with 7 positions matching TRBD1. CDR3 length equals 14 residues. V was pared by 8 bases and J by 2 bases, with 8 bases of the junction left unmatched. CDR3 residues: CASARQGLNYGYTF. CDR3 DNA: TGTGCCAGCGCTCGACAGGGCCTAAACTATGGCTACACCTTC.

This chain joins TRBV29-1 and TRBJ2-1; D gene unclear. This CDR3 spans 15 amino acids. The V gene lost 2 bases and the J gene lost 8 bases, with 19 bases spanning the gap. Germline V gene lookup returns CDR1 SQVTM and CDR2 ANQGSEA. CDR3 sequence (DNA): TGCAGCGTTGAATCGTCGACGGACGGGCCGGATGAGCAGTTCTTC. Amino acid sequence: CSVESSTDGPDEQFF.

The chain couples TRBV7-8 to TRBJ1-5; 12 bases are a match to TRBD1. The germline CDR1 and CDR2 sequences are SGHVS and FQNEAQ. V lost 7 bases and J lost 7; bases outside the gene matches: 8. The CDR3 is 15 residues long. The CDR3 DNA reads TGTGCCAGCAAAAGGGACAGGGGGCAATCCCAGCCCCAGCATTTT. Amino acids: CASKRDRGQSQPQHF.